One sample yielded the 13 T cell receptor beta chains listed below, sequenced in a study of T cells after somatic rescue of genetic block. Libraries were prepared by immunoSEQ multiplex PCR; TCRdb keeps only in-frame clonotypes and omits some of them. The repertoire has roughly 58,000 clones, 90% to 97% of them found once; the top ten carry around 0.083%. Input material: peripheral blood mononuclear cells (PBMCs). The receptors were sampled from a child under two years old.

This clone has a single count. The V gene is TRBV6-5, the J gene TRBJ2-7; TRBD1 agrees at 9 bases. The CDR3 loop spans 13 amino acids. The J segment lost 5 bases and the V segment lost 5 bases, leaving 4 bases of the junction unmatched. The germline gives CDR1 MNHEY, CDR2 SVGAGI. The DNA of the CDR3 is TGTGCCAGCAGTCGCCGGGACAGGGACGAGCAGTACTTC. It yields the protein CASSRRDRDEQYF.

CDR3 bases: TGTGCCAGCAGTTACCCAGGGAATGAAAAACTGTTTTTT. Residues: CASSYPGNEKLFF. This sequence joins TRBV6-7 and TRBJ1-4, with D possibly TRBD1 on 5 matching bases. TRBV6-7 is treated as an ORF (open reading frame) with a function not yet certain. The CDR3 consists of 13 residues. Trimming removed 2 bases from V and 5 bases from J, with 6 bases in between.

The genes are TRBV10-3 and TRBJ1-2; D remains ambiguous. The germline V gene encodes CDR1 ENHRY and CDR2 SYGVKD. This CDR3 has 13 amino acids. Trimming stripped 6 bases from V and 2 bases from J, with 10 bases between. This chain's CDR3 is CAISAGVNYGYTF. CDR3 nucleotides: TGTGCCATCAGCGCTGGAGTCAACTATGGCTACACCTTC.

V is TRBV5-4 and J is TRBJ2-1; 7 nucleotides align to TRBD2. The CDR3 contains 15 residues. CDR1 is SGHNT and CDR2 is YYREEE in the germline V gene (reference sequence). J was trimmed by 6 bases and V by 1 base; bases with no gene match: 7. CDR3 bases: TGTGCCAGCAGCTTGTATGGCGGGAGCCGCAATGAGCAGTTCTTC. Its translation: CASSLYGGSRNEQFF.

This sequence joins TRBV6-4 and TRBJ1-6; the D is unclear. V lost 6 bases and J 0 bases, leaving 3 bases between the germline ends. Germline V lookup: CDR1 MRHNA, CDR2 SNTAGT. The length of the CDR3 is 13 residues. CDR3 residues: CASRHSYNSPLHF. CDR3 DNA: TGTGCCAGCAGACACTCCTATAATTCACCCCTCCACTTT.

The chain is built from TRBV19 and TRBJ1-4; 7 bases align to TRBD1. Germline-derived CDR1 and CDR2 are LNHDA and SQIVND (reference sequence). The CDR3 loop spans 15 amino acids. J gave up 0 bases and V 4 bases, and 2 bases lay outside the gene matches. CDR3 sequence: CASSTTGATNEKLFF. CDR3 bases: TGTGCCAGTAGTACCACAGGGGCAACTAATGAAAAACTGTTTTTT. Looking up the rest from reference TRBV19 and TRBJ1-4 gives the full variable domain: DGGITQSPKYLFRKEGQNVTLSCEQNLNHDAMYWYRQDPGQGLRLIYYSQIVNDFQKGDIAEGYSVSREKKESFPLTVTSAQKNPTAFYLCASSTTGATNEKLFFGSGTQLSVL.

The rearrangement uses TRBV28 and TRBJ2-3; a weak D match, TRBD2 (6 bases). This CDR3 has 14 residues. V was pared by 7 bases and J by 0 bases, with 11 bases between. CDR1 is MDHEN, CDR2 SYDVKM, per germline. DNA of the CDR3: TGTGCCAGCACGAGGAGGGCCAGCACAGATACGCAGTATTTT. It yields the protein CASTRRASTDTQYF.

This chain joins TRBV6-5 and TRBJ1-2; TRBD1 matches 12 bases. The CDR3 has 15 amino acids. Germline V gene lookup returns CDR1 MNHEY and CDR2 SVGAGI. Germline trimming cut 8 bases from V and 3 bases from J; bases unmatched to any gene: 7. CDR3 coding DNA: TGTGCCAGCCGCTCCGGGACAGGGGGCGACTATGGCTACACCTTC. The encoded protein is CASRSGTGGDYGYTF.

The chain is built from TRBV28 and TRBJ2-3; the D gene could be TRBD1 or TRBD2 (5 bases each). This CDR3 is 13 amino acids long. V was trimmed by 6 bases and J by 9 bases, leaving 16 bases between them. Germline assignment: CDR1 MDHEN and CDR2 SYDVKM. The DNA for the CDR3 is TGTGCCAGCAGATCCGGGGCCCCCCGGACGCAGTATTTT. Its translation is CASRSGAPRTQYF.

The V gene is TRBV7-2, the J gene TRBJ1-5; D is unresolved. This CDR3 is 15 amino acids long. Trimming took 1 base from V and 2 from J, leaving 9 bases between them. Germline loops: CDR1 SGHTA, CDR2 FQGNSA. The CDR3 is CASSLVRGGNQPQHF. The CDR3 DNA reads TGTGCCAGCAGCTTAGTTCGGGGTGGCAATCAGCCCCAGCATTTT. Based on the CDR3 plus reference TRBV7-2 and TRBJ1-5, the full variable domain is GAGVSQSPSNKVTEKGKDVELRCDPISGHTALYWYRQSLGQGLEFLIYFQGNSAPDKSGLPSDRFSAERTGGSVSTLTIQRTQQEDSAVYLCASSLVRGGNQPQHFGDGTRLSIL.

The rearrangement joins TRBV4-2 to TRBJ2-7; 9 nucleotides align to TRBD2. V lost 1 base to trimming and J lost 0 bases; unmatched junction nucleotides: 1. The CDR3 runs to 15 residues. Germline V CDR1 and CDR2: LGHNA, YNFKEQ. CDR3 protein: CASSQVSGSSYEQYF. Written as DNA, the CDR3 is TGTGCCAGCAGCCAAGTTAGCGGGAGCTCCTACGAGCAGTACTTC.

This clone was seen a single time. The chain has TRBV25-1 and TRBJ2-5, with TRBD2 as a possible D gene (7 bases). The CDR3 has 12 amino acids. Per the germline V gene, CDR1 is MGHDK and CDR2 is SYGVNS. Trimming took off 5 bases at V and 5 bases at J, with 9 bases between the two ends. This CDR3 reads CASSPGGETQYF. CDR3 nucleotide sequence: TGTGCCAGCAGTCCGGGGGGCGAGACCCAGTACTTC.

V usage is TRBV28 and J usage is TRBJ2-1, with TRBD2 matching over 8 bases. Trimming took 2 bases from V and 3 from J; bases not matched to a gene: 0. Germline values: CDR1 MDHEN, CDR2 SYDVKM. The CDR3 has 14 amino acids. CDR3 coding DNA: TGTGCCAGCAGTTTACTAGCGGGCTACAATGAGCAGTTCTTC. It codes for CASSLLAGYNEQFF. Full variable domain (missing parts from reference TRBV28 and TRBJ2-1): DVKVTQSSRYLVKRTGEKVFLECVQDMDHENMFWYRQDPGLGLRLIYFSYDVKMKEKGDIPEGYSVSREKKERFSLILESASTNQTSMYLCASSLLAGYNEQFFGPGTRLTVL.